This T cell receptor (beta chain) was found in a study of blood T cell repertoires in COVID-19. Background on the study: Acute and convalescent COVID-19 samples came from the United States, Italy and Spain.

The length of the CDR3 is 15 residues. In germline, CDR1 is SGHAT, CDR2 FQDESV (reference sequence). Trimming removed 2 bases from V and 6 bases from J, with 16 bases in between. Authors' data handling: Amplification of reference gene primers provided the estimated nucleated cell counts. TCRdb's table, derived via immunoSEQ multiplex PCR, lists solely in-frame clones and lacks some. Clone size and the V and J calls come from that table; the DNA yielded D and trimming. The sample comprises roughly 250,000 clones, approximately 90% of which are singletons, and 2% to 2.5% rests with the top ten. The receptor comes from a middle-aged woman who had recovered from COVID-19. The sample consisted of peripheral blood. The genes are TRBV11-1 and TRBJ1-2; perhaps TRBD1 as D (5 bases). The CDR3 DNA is TGTGCCAGCAGCTTAATCGGGGGGAAGGAAAATGGCTACACCTTC. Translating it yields CASSLIGGKENGYTF.